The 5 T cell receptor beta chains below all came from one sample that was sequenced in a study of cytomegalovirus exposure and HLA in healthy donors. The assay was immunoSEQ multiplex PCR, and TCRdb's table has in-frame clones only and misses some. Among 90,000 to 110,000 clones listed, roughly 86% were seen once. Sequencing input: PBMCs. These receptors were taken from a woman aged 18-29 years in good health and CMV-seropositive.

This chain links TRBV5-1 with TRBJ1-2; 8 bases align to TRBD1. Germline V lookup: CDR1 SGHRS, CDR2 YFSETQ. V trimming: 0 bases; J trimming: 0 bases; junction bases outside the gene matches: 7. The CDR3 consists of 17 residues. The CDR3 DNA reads TGCGCCAGCAGCTTGGAGGCAGGGGGCGAGTCTAACTATGGCTACACCTTC. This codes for CASSLEAGGESNYGYTF.

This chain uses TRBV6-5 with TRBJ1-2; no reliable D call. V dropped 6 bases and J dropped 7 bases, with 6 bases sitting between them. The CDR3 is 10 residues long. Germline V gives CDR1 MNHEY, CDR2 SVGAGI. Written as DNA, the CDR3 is TGTGCCAGCAGGAGGGTTGGCTACACCTTC. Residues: CASRRVGYTF.

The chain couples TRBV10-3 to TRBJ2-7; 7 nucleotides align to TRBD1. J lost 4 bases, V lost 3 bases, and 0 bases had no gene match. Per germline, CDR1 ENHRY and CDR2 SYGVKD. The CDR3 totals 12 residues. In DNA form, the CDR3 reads TGTGCCATCAGTGAACAGGGGTACGAGCAGTACTTC. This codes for CAISEQGYEQYF.

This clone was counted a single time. CDR3: CASSQGQGVQPQHF. CDR3 bases: TGTGCCAGCAGCCAGGGACAGGGGGTACAGCCCCAGCATTTT. The chain joins TRBV11-2 to TRBJ1-5, with 11 bases aligning to TRBD1. The CDR3 runs to 14 residues. V shed 5 bases and J 7 bases; nucleotides not matched to a gene: 4. In germline, CDR1 is SGHAT, CDR2 FQNNGV.

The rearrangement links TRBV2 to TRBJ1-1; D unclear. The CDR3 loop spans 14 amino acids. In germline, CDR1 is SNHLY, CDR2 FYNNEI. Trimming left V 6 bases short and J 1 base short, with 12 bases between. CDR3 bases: TGTGCCAGCAGAGAACGATTGAGGAACACTGAAGCTTTCTTT. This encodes CASRERLRNTEAFF.